One sample yielded the 19 T cell receptor beta chains listed below, sequenced in a study of T cell responses to AZD1222 COVID-19 vaccine. Profiling relied on immunoSEQ multiplex PCR, and the TCRdb table lists in-frame clones only, not all of them. Altogether around 130,000 clones are present, around 88% being singletons, with the ten largest covering around 3.3%. Material: peripheral blood, obtained on day 0 of AZD1222 vaccination. Receptors were obtained from an adult in good health.

V and J are TRBV5-1 and TRBJ2-1; D gene ambiguous. The CDR3 spans 11 residues. Germline V gives CDR1 SGHRS, CDR2 YFSETQ. The V and J ends lost 2 bases and 5 bases respectively, with 2 bases between them. The CDR3 is CASSFDNEQFF. DNA for the CDR3: TGCGCCAGCAGCTTTGACAATGAGCAGTTCTTC.

V usage is TRBV11-2 and J usage is TRBJ2-6; D unresolved. This CDR3 contains 15 residues. Trimming removed 0 bases from V and 1 base from J, with 4 bases in between. Per germline, CDR1 SGHAT and CDR2 FQNNGV. The CDR3 DNA reads as TGTGCCAGCAGCTTAGAGGGGTCTGGGGCCAACGTCCTGACTTTC. Its translation is CASSLEGSGANVLTF.

The rearrangement uses TRBV6-5 and TRBJ1-1; no definite D call. This CDR3 spans 13 amino acids. Per germline, CDR1 MNHEY and CDR2 SVGAGI. V shed 10 bases and J shed 2 bases, with 14 bases lying between them. This CDR3 reads CATTTMGNTEAFF. In DNA form, the CDR3 reads TGTGCCACTACCACAATGGGTAACACTGAAGCTTTCTTT.

The chain carries TRBV3-1 (or the pseudogene TRBV3-2) and TRBJ2-7; 13 bases line up with TRBD2. There are 15 residues in the CDR3. The germline V gene encodes CDR1 LGHDT and CDR2 YNNKEL (reference sequence). V shed 6 bases and J 6 bases; nucleotides not matched to a gene: 8. The CDR3 DNA reads as TGTGCCAGCAGTCGAGGACTAGCGGGAGCCCTCGAGCAGTACTTC. Amino acid sequence: CASSRGLAGALEQYF.

This sequence joins TRBV18 and TRBJ1-2; 10 bases map to TRBD1. Per the germline V gene, CDR1 is KGHSH and CDR2 is LQKENI. The length of the CDR3 is 17 residues. V lost 0 bases and J lost 3; bases outside the gene matches: 7. As DNA, the CDR3 is TGTGCCAGCTCACCACCGGGGACAGGGGTTATGGACTATGGCTACACCTTC. Protein: CASSPPGTGVMDYGYTF.

The CDR3 here is CASSLQAVSYSVYEQFF. Written as DNA, the CDR3 is TGTGCCAGCAGCTTACAAGCCGTATCATATTCGGTCTATGAGCAGTTCTTC. The chain combines TRBV7-8 with TRBJ2-1; no reliable D call. The germline V gene has CDR1 SGHVS and CDR2 FQNEAQ. This CDR3 region has 17 residues. The ends were cut back, 2 bases at V and 8 bases at J, with 22 bases in the middle.

The chain is built from TRBV27 and TRBJ1-5, with D perhaps matching TRBD1 (5 bases). The CDR3 length is 13 residues. Between the trimmed V and J ends, which lost 5 bases and 10 bases, there was a span of 15 bases. The germline CDR1 and CDR2 sequences are MNHEY and SMNVEV (reference sequence). CDR3 sequence reads: CASSTQGSGPQHF. CDR3 nucleotides: TGTGCCAGCAGTACCCAGGGAAGTGGACCCCAGCATTTT.

V is TRBV5-4 and J is TRBJ2-6; 11 nucleotides align to TRBD2. The CDR3 totals 19 residues. V was clipped by 0 bases and J by 1 base; unmatched bases: 6. Per germline, CDR1 SGHNT and CDR2 YYREEE (reference sequence). The CDR3 DNA sequence: TGTGCCAGCAGCTTGGCCTTGGCTAGCGGGAGGTCTGGGGCCAACGTCCTGACTTTC. This codes for CASSLALASGRSGANVLTF.

The V gene is TRBV6-1, the J gene TRBJ1-2; D remains unclear. V was cut by 5 bases and J by 6 bases, with 10 bases left in between. Germline assignment: CDR1 MNHNS and CDR2 SASEGT. The CDR3 is 12 residues long. CDR3 in DNA: TGTGCCAGCAGTTTGTTAAGGGATGGCTACACCTTC. As protein: CASSLLRDGYTF.

The J gene is TRBJ2-2, the V gene TRBV21-1. TRBV21-1 has pseudogene status. This CDR3 is 18 amino acids long. In DNA form, the CDR3 reads TGTGCCAGCAGCAAAGCGGCTATGCTAAAGAATGAGACCGGGGAGCTGTTTTTT. Encoded protein: CASSKAAMLKNETGELFF.

The J gene is TRBJ2-2, the V gene TRBV24-1; the D is unclear. Germline V gives CDR1 KGHDR, CDR2 SFDVKD. CDR3 length: 13 residues. V lost 12 bases, J lost 0 bases, and 10 bases lay in between. CDR3 in amino acids: CAAGNANTGELFF. CDR3 sequence (DNA): TGTGCCGCAGGAAACGCGAACACCGGGGAGCTGTTTTTT.

The V and J genes are TRBV7-2 and TRBJ1-2; 9 bases align to TRBD1. The V gene end was trimmed by 3 bases and the J gene end by 5 bases; junction bases not matched to a gene: 7. The CDR3 consists of 15 residues. Germline CDR1 reads SGHTA; CDR2 reads FQGNSA. This chain's CDR3 is CASSLTGGYEYGYTF. The CDR3 coding sequence is TGTGCCAGCAGCTTGACAGGGGGGTATGAATATGGCTACACCTTC.

This chain uses TRBV20-1 with TRBJ2-1, with 8 nucleotides matching TRBD2. The CDR3 covers 15 residues. CDR1 is DFQATT and CDR2 is SNEGSKA in the germline V gene (reference sequence). The junction had 12 bases not matched to a gene; V was cut back by 3 bases and J by 8 bases. CDR3 nucleotide sequence: TGCAGTGCTAGTGATTACAGCGGGAGAGGGGATGAGCAGTTCTTC. Translation: CSASDYSGRGDEQFF.

The chain has TRBV30 and TRBJ1-1, with 10 bases aligning to TRBD1. After removal of 5 bases from V and 5 bases from J, the junction contained 5 bases not matched to a gene. CDR1 is GTSNPN and CDR2 is SVGIG in the germline V gene (reference sequence). The CDR3 contains 13 residues. The CDR3: CAWGQGDRTEAFF. The DNA of the CDR3 is TGTGCCTGGGGACAGGGGGATCGGACTGAAGCTTTCTTT.

The chain uses TRBV15 and TRBJ1-3; D not resolved. Germline V gene lookup returns CDR1 LNHNV and CDR2 YYDKDF (reference sequence). The CDR3 has 14 amino acids. Trimming left V 1 base short and J 4 bases short, with 8 bases between. The CDR3 is CATSRGVSGNTIYF. CDR3 bases: TGTGCCACCAGCAGAGGTGTTTCCGGAAACACCATATATTTT.

V gene TRBV5-1 combines with J gene TRBJ2-1; 10 positions agree with TRBD2. This CDR3 region has 15 residues. CDR1 and CDR2 from the germline V gene are SGHRS and YFSETQ. Germline trimming cut 3 bases from V and 6 bases from J; bases unmatched to any gene: 6. The CDR3, as DNA: TGCGCCAGCAGCTCTAGCGGGAGAGAGGGCAATGAGCAGTTCTTC. Translation: CASSSSGREGNEQFF.

This clone was seen just once. The V gene is TRBV7-2, the J gene TRBJ1-5; D not resolved. The CDR3 covers 13 residues. The ends were cut back, 4 bases at V and 6 bases at J, with 10 bases in the middle. Per the germline V gene, CDR1 is SGHTA and CDR2 is FQGNSA. DNA for the CDR3: TGTGCCAGCAGCTCAAAAGAAGGTCAGCCCCAGCATTTT. Its protein product is CASSSKEGQPQHF. Full variable domain (remainder filled in from reference TRBV7-2 and TRBJ1-5): GAGVSQSPSNKVTEKGKDVELRCDPISGHTALYWYRQSLGQGLEFLIYFQGNSAPDKSGLPSDRFSAERTGGSVSTLTIQRTQQEDSAVYLCASSSKEGQPQHFGDGTRLSIL.

The chain carries TRBV28 and TRBJ1-5; D unresolved. This CDR3 comprises 14 residues. The germline CDR1 and CDR2 sequences are MDHEN and SYDVKM. The V end lost 3 bases, the J end lost 0 bases, and 6 bases lay between the germline ends. The CDR3 protein is CASSFAASNQPQHF. The CDR3 DNA follows: TGTGCCAGCAGTTTCGCGGCTAGCAATCAGCCCCAGCATTTT.

This clone was counted a few times. The gene calls are TRBV28 and TRBJ1-1; D perhaps matches TRBD1 (6 bases). Trimming pared 6 bases from V and 1 base from J, leaving 9 bases between. Germline V gives CDR1 MDHEN, CDR2 SYDVKM. The CDR3 is 13 amino acids. For the CDR3, the DNA is TGTGCCAGCAGAGAGACAGGGAACACTGAAGCTTTCTTT. Its protein product is CASRETGNTEAFF. Filled out from reference TRBV28 and TRBJ1-1, the complete variable domain reads DVKVTQSSRYLVKRTGEKVFLECVQDMDHENMFWYRQDPGLGLRLIYFSYDVKMKEKGDIPEGYSVSREKKERFSLILESASTNQTSMYLCASRETGNTEAFFGQGTRLTVV.